The 28 T cell receptor beta chains listed next were all sequenced from one sample in a study of blood T cells in healthy people across ages. A sample-barcoded 5' primer and a J-beta primer mix were used in a second PCR of roughly 7 to 11 cycles. TCRdb fed the 5' RACE reads into MiXCR, producing one record per CDR3 protein. The sample has about 800,000 distinct CDR3 sequences, roughly 60% seen once. Input material: blood. These receptors were taken from a man aged 30-40 years in good health.

The chain uses TRBV10-3 and TRBJ2-5, with 8 bases aligning to TRBD2. Trimming removed 6 bases from V and 4 bases from J; junction bases left unmatched: 4. The CDR3 is 13 residues long. Germline V gene lookup returns CDR1 ENHRY and CDR2 SYGVKD. The CDR3 sequence: CAIRNSGVETQYF. The CDR3 bases are TGTGCCATCAGGAATAGCGGGGTAGAGACCCAGTACTTC.

The chain links TRBV7-9 to TRBJ2-5; D ambiguous. The J call may be wrong; the DNA end is better matched by TRBJ2-7. CDR3 length: 20 residues. From germline, CDR1 is SEHNR and CDR2 FQNEAQ (reference sequence). The CDR3 is CASSLARLAESELNFYEQYF. The CDR3 bases are TGTGCCAGCAGCTTAGCTCGGCTTGCGGAATCGGAGCTAAACTTCTACGAGCAGTACTTC.

The V call is TRBV4-2, the J call TRBJ1-6; 7 bases map to TRBD1. CDR1 and CDR2 from the germline V gene are LGHNA and YNFKEQ. J lost 9 bases, V lost 1 base, and 6 bases had no gene match. CDR3 length: 15 residues. The CDR3 region has the DNA TGTGCCAGCAGCCAAGGTTCAGGGGGTCCTTCACCCCTCCACTTT. Encoded protein: CASSQGSGGPSPLHF.

This clonotype appeared a few times. The genes are TRBV18 and TRBJ1-2; a weak D match, TRBD1 (6 bases). Germline CDR1 reads KGHSH; CDR2 reads LQKENI. There are 14 residues in the CDR3. Trimming removed 4 bases at V and 5 bases at J, with 14 bases between. The CDR3 region is CASSLGGSGYGYTF. For the CDR3, the DNA is TGTGCCAGCTCACTAGGGGGTTCCGGTTATGGCTACACCTTC.

A few counts support this clonotype. The chain is built from TRBV20-1 and TRBJ2-7, with a tentative D call TRBD2 (6 bases). The CDR3 contains 13 residues. Deletions cut 5 bases from V and 3 bases from J, with 14 bases between. Germline V CDR1 and CDR2: DFQATT, SNEGSKA (reference sequence). DNA of the CDR3: TGCAGTGCTGACGGACTATCCTTCTACGAGCAGTACTTC. It yields the protein CSADGLSFYEQYF.

This clonotype was seen a handful of times. J is TRBJ2-6 and V is TRBV28; 7 bases are shared with TRBD2. V trimming: 6 bases; J trimming: 1 base; junction bases outside the gene matches: 12. The CDR3 contains 18 residues. Per the germline V gene, CDR1 is MDHEN and CDR2 is SYDVKM. In DNA, the CDR3 is TGTGCCAGCAGGGTTACGGTCTTGGGGGGGTCTGGGGCCAACGTCCTGACTTTC. This encodes CASRVTVLGGSGANVLTF.

The chain links TRBV3-1 to TRBJ2-7, with 11 nucleotides matching TRBD1. V was pared by 5 bases and J by 4 bases, with 7 bases of the junction left unmatched. Germline values: CDR1 LGHDT, CDR2 YNNKEL (reference sequence). CDR3 length: 15 residues. CDR3 bases: TGTGCCAGCAGCTTTGGGACAGGGGGATGGTACGAGCAGTACTTC. This gives the protein CASSFGTGGWYEQYF.

J is TRBJ2-1 and V is TRBV18, with 15 bases identical to TRBD2. The CDR3 runs 15 residues. Germline CDR1 reads KGHSH; CDR2 reads LQKENI. Trimming cost V 1 base and J 10 bases; bases outside gene matches: 2. The CDR3 reads CASSPRTSGRDEQFF. Here the CDR3 DNA reads TGTGCCAGCTCACCACGGACTAGCGGGAGGGACGAGCAGTTCTTC.

The chain uses TRBV4-2 and TRBJ2-7; D gene ambiguous. The CDR3 totals 16 residues. V lost 4 bases to trimming and J lost 1 base, with 17 bases between them. Germline CDR1 LGHNA, CDR2 YNFKEQ. CDR3 amino acids: CASSPNNLIGSYEQYF. The CDR3 DNA is TGTGCCAGCAGCCCCAACAATCTGATAGGGTCCTACGAGCAGTACTTC.

The chain joins TRBV4-2 to TRBJ1-2; D remains ambiguous. Germline V gene sequence: CDR1 LGHNA, CDR2 YNFKEQ. The V end lost 1 base, the J end lost 8 bases, and 14 bases lay between the germline ends. The CDR3 spans 14 residues. The CDR3 protein is CASSQGAPLGGYTF. CDR3 DNA sequence: TGTGCCAGCAGCCAAGGGGCTCCTCTGGGGGGCTACACCTTC.

This chain joins TRBV6-5 and TRBJ1-4; the D gene is possibly TRBD1 (5 bases). Germline loops: CDR1 MNHEY, CDR2 SVGAGI. V was pared by 0 bases and J by 8 bases, with 16 bases between. The CDR3 consists of 16 residues. This chain's CDR3 is CASSYSIPGQGEKLFF. CDR3 DNA: TGTGCCAGCAGTTACTCGATTCCCGGGCAGGGCGAAAAACTGTTTTTT.

The rearrangement links TRBV3-1 to TRBJ2-3, with D maybe TRBD2 (7 bases). The CDR3 runs 12 residues. Trimming took 8 bases from V and 4 from J, leaving 10 bases between them. In germline, CDR1 is LGHDT, CDR2 YNNKEL (reference sequence). As DNA, the CDR3 is TGTGCCAGCGGGGGGGCCTCAGATACGCAGTATTTT. It codes for CASGGASDTQYF.

The chain uses TRBV12-3 or TRBV12-4 and TRBJ1-6; no definite D call. This CDR3 spans 14 amino acids. Trimming shortened V by 7 bases and J by 10 bases, and 17 bases separated the two germline ends. CDR3 sequence (DNA): TGTGCCAGCACCCCATTACGGTTGGGATCACCCCTCCACTTT. This gives the protein CASTPLRLGSPLHF.

V usage is TRBV4-3 and J usage is TRBJ2-1; 8 bases align to TRBD2. Germline values: CDR1 LGHNA, CDR2 YSLEER. V lost 0 bases to trimming and J lost 7 bases; unmatched junction nucleotides: 8. The CDR3 has 16 residues. For the CDR3, the DNA is TGCGCCAGCAGCCAAGATTCAAGCGGGAGACTTAATGAGCAGTTCTTC. Amino acid sequence: CASSQDSSGRLNEQFF.

CDR3 residues: CASSLREGSGELFF. As DNA, the CDR3 is TGTGCCAGCAGCTTACGTGAGGGTTCCGGGGAGCTGTTTTTT. The V gene is TRBV7-9, the J gene TRBJ2-2; TRBD2 is a possible D gene (5 bases). This CDR3 region has 14 residues. CDR1 and CDR2 (germline): SEHNR, FQNEAQ (reference sequence). With 2 bases removed from V and 6 bases from J, the gap between germline ends came to 10 bases. Looking up the rest from reference TRBV7-9 and TRBJ2-2 gives the full variable domain: DTGVSQNPRHKITKRGQNVTFRCDPISEHNRLYWYRQTLGQGPEFLTYFQNEAQLEKSRLLSDRFSAERPKGSFSTLEIQRTEQGDSAMYLCASSLREGSGELFFGEGSRLTVL.

This clonotype was picked up a small number of times. This chain connects TRBV29-1 to TRBJ1-1, with a possible D match to TRBD1 (5 bases). The CDR3 spans 12 residues. Trimming removed 4 bases from V and 10 bases from J, with 16 bases in between. Germline V gene lookup returns CDR1 SQVTM and CDR2 ANQGSEA. The CDR3, as DNA: TGCAGCGTTGTAGCTATACGGGACCTAGCTTTCTTT. It specifies CSVVAIRDLAFF.

In regard to this clonotype: Germline and junction disagree at one end, which may indicate a read error. The chain recombines TRBV6-2 or TRBV6-3 with TRBJ2-7; D is perhaps TRBD2 (6 bases). Germline V gene sequence: CDR1 MNHEY, CDR2 SVGEGT. The CDR3 has 15 amino acids. The CDR3 DNA is TGTGCCAGCAGCTACTGGGGAGGTGAGAGCTACGAGCAGTACTTC. Amino acid sequence: CASSYWGGESYEQYF.

This sequence joins TRBV20-1 and TRBJ1-6, with no clear D. The length of the CDR3 is 14 residues. Deletions cut 3 bases from V and 8 bases from J, with 14 bases between. CDR1 and CDR2 from the germline V gene are DFQATT and SNEGSKA (reference sequence). CDR3 nucleotide sequence: TGCAGTGCTAGCGGGTCCCTCCGCGATTCACCCCTCCACTTT. Translation gives CSASGSLRDSPLHF.

Comment on this clonotype: The junction and the germline gene differ at one end; a read error may be behind it. The chain recombines TRBV6-1 with TRBJ2-1; 8 bases fit TRBD1. Germline V gene data show CDR1 as MNHNS and CDR2 as SASEGT. This CDR3 is 14 amino acids long. In nucleotides, the CDR3 is TGCGCCAGCAAGGAGGACAGGGCTAAGAATGAGCAGTTCTTC. Amino acid sequence: CASKEDRAKNEQFF.

This chain joins TRBV20-1 and TRBJ1-4, with no clear D. Trimming took 3 bases from V and 4 from J, leaving 15 bases between them. This CDR3 is 15 amino acids long. Germline V gene data show CDR1 as DFQATT and CDR2 as SNEGSKA (reference sequence). In DNA, the CDR3 is TGCAGTGCTAGCCGGTCTGCCACTCTTAATGAAAAACTGTTTTTT. It specifies CSASRSATLNEKLFF.

The V and J genes are TRBV29-1 and TRBJ2-3, with D possibly matching TRBD2 (5 bases). Germline V gene sequence: CDR1 SQVTM, CDR2 ANQGSEA. With 3 bases removed from V and 0 bases from J, the gap between germline ends came to 13 bases. The CDR3 runs 15 residues. The CDR3 coding sequence is TGCAGCGTTGATGTAGGAGCGGCTAGCACAGATACGCAGTATTTT. Encoded protein: CSVDVGAASTDTQYF.

The gene calls are TRBV4-1 and TRBJ2-3; D ambiguous. Trimming left V 7 bases short and J 4 bases short, with 18 bases between. This CDR3 is 15 amino acids long. Germline CDR1 and CDR2: MGHRA and YSYEKL. The CDR3 spells CASKSGSQSSDTQYF. The CDR3 DNA follows: TGCGCCAGCAAATCCGGGTCGCAGTCATCAGATACGCAGTATTTT.

Concerning this clonotype itself: This could be a read error, since a much larger clone is one nucleotide away. This chain joins TRBV7-2 and TRBJ2-7; 10 bases are a match to TRBD2. V gave up 5 bases and J gave up 7 bases; unmatched junction bases: 11. From germline, CDR1 is SGHTA and CDR2 FQGNSA. CDR3 length: 15 residues. For the CDR3, the DNA is TGTGCCAGCAGCACTGCACCTAGCGGGAGTCATGAGCAGTACTTC. The encoded protein is CASSTAPSGSHEQYF.

The chain is built from TRBV3-1 and TRBJ2-1; 10 bases match TRBD2. The CDR3 sequence is 17 residues long. CDR1 is LGHDT, CDR2 YNNKEL, per germline (reference sequence). J lost 4 bases, V lost 4 bases, and 10 bases had no gene match. The CDR3 here is CASSPQALAGPYNEQFF. DNA of the CDR3: TGTGCCAGCAGCCCCCAAGCACTAGCGGGACCATACAATGAGCAGTTCTTC.

The chain couples TRBV29-1 to TRBJ2-7; 9 bases map to TRBD1. Germline lookup yields CDR1 SQVTM and CDR2 ANQGSEA. The CDR3 sequence is 14 residues long. The junction had 10 bases not matched to a gene; V was cut back by 4 bases and J by 6 bases. The CDR3 DNA reads as TGCAGCGTTGGGCCGGACAGGGGAGGGGCCGAGCAGTACTTC. Its protein product is CSVGPDRGGAEQYF.

This clonotype showed up just a few times. The chain combines TRBV12-3 or TRBV12-4 with TRBJ2-1, with D possibly TRBD1 on 5 matching bases. The CDR3 has 14 amino acids. V was trimmed by 6 bases and J by 4 bases, leaving 13 bases between them. CDR3 nucleotide sequence: TGTGCCAGCAGCCCACCCCCAGGGTACAATGAGCAGTTCTTC. Its translation is CASSPPPGYNEQFF.

The V gene is TRBV25-1, the J gene TRBJ1-1; tentative D call: TRBD1 (6 bases). Trimming left V 10 bases short and J 0 bases short, with 9 bases between. Germline CDR1 reads MGHDK; CDR2 reads SYGVNS. The CDR3 has 12 amino acids. This CDR3 reads CATTGMNTEAFF. The CDR3 DNA reads TGTGCCACAACAGGGATGAACACTGAAGCTTTCTTT.

The sample holds a few counts of this clonotype. V is TRBV27 and J is TRBJ2-7; 9 bases fit TRBD1. CDR3 size: 16 residues. Per the germline V gene, CDR1 is MNHEY and CDR2 is SMNVEV (reference sequence). V shed 5 bases and J 1 base; nucleotides not matched to a gene: 9. The DNA of the CDR3 is TGTGCCAGCAGTCCAACAGGGGGCTTGACGTCCTACGAGCAGTACTTC. Translation gives CASSPTGGLTSYEQYF.